This TCR beta chain is drawn from a study of blood T cell repertoires in COVID-19. About the study: From T cells, B-cell-depleted T cells, or PBMCs came the material, which was cDNA or gDNA.

This CDR3 is built from 14 residues. CDR1 and CDR2 (germline): LNHDA, SQIVND (reference sequence). J gave up 8 bases and V 7 bases, and 10 bases lay outside the gene matches. Under the authors' procedure: Quantification of nucleated cells was approximated via reference gene primer amplification. The method was immunoSEQ multiplex PCR; TCRdb's version includes in-frame clones alone and lacks a portion of them. V, J and clone size were drawn from that table, and D and trimming were deduced from the DNA. This sample has approximately 310,000 clones, with 80% to 90% found just once. Recovered Cohort 3 donors showed two negative PCRs, clearance, or symptom resolution.

Material for sequencing was PBMCs or T cells enriched from blood (not recorded which). V usage is TRBV19 and J usage is TRBJ2-1; TRBD2 aligns across 8 bases. This receptor was identified in a young man who had recovered from COVID-19. The CDR3 region is CASTLRTSSDEQFF. CDR3 nucleotides: TGTGCCAGTACCCTTCGGACTAGCAGCGATGAGCAGTTCTTC. The entire variable domain, with the rest obtained from reference TRBV19 and TRBJ2-1, is as follows: DGGITQSPKYLFRKEGQNVTLSCEQNLNHDAMYWYRQDPGQGLRLIYYSQIVNDFQKGDIAEGYSVSREKKESFPLTVTSAQKNPTAFYLCASTLRTSSDEQFFGPGTRLTVL.